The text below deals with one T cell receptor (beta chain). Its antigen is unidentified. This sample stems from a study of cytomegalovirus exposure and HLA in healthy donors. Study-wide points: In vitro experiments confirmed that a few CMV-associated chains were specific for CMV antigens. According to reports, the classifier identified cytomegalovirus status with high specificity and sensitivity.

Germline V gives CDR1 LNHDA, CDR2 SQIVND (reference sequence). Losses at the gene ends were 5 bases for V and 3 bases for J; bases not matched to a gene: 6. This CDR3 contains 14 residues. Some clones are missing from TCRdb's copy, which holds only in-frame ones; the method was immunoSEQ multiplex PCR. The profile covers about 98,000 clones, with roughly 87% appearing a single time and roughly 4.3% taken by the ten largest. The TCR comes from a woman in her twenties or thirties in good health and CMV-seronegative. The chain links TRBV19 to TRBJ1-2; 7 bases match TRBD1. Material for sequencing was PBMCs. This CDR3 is CASSVPGTDYGYTF. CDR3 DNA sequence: TGTGCCAGTAGTGTTCCCGGGACAGACTATGGCTACACCTTC.